In its sample, the clone carrying this T cell receptor beta chain was seen a few times. Its antigen is as yet unknown. Regions amplified from RNA transcripts were the TCR beta CDR3 regions. A first-round RT-PCR of the TCR CDR3 used the HTBI primer set. TCRdb re-analysed the multiplex PCR reads in MiXCR, keeping a single row per CDR3 protein. The table records approximately 700,000 distinct CDR3 sequences, 45% of them present only once. These data are taken from a study of T cells in Graves' hyperthyroidism and ophthalmopathy. General observations from the study: Ophthalmopathy cases were set apart from stable hyperthyroidism by a 13 V-J model. Within blood appeared most thyroid clonotypes that had expanded above 0.001.

Uncontrolled infection, other autoimmune disease, pregnancy or lactation led to exclusion. Each diagnosis drew on symptoms, thyroxine, TRAb, thyroid ultrasound and orbital computed tomography findings. The V end was cut by 6 bases, the J end by 8 bases, with 19 bases between. This CDR3 comprises 14 residues. Germline-derived CDR1 and CDR2 are SGHVS and FQNEAQ. The sequenced sample consisted of peripheral blood or thyroid tissue (not recorded which). This chain links TRBV7-8 with TRBJ1-2, with a weak D call TRBD1 (5 bases). The sequence came from an adult man with Graves' disease, either hyperthyroidism or ophthalmopathy (not recorded which). The CDR3 loop is CASSSAGILRGYTF. CDR3 DNA sequence: TGTGCCAGCAGTTCCGCAGGGATTCTGCGCGGCTACACCTTC. The variable domain in full, with the rest retrieved from reference TRBV7-8 and TRBJ1-2, is GAGVSQSPRYKVAKRGQDVALRCDPISGHVSLFWYQQALGQGPEFLTYFQNEAQLDKSGLPSDRFFAERPEGSVSTLKIQRTQQEDSAVYLCASSSAGILRGYTFGSGTRLTVV.